These T cell receptor beta chains were read from a single sample in a study of T cell responses to AZD1222 COVID-19 vaccine. TCRdb keeps only in-frame clones here, not all; method: immunoSEQ multiplex PCR. The table has some 70,000 clones, around 84% seen once; the top ten hold about 10%. The sample here was peripheral blood, taken on day 0 of AZD1222 vaccination. The receptor source for this set is an adult in good health. CDR3s include the opening cysteine and the closing phenylalanine or tryptophan. Fields, in order: J gene, V gene, CDR3 protein.

TRBJ1-6 TRBV2 CASGGLGNSPLHF
TRBJ2-7 TRBV3-1/TRBV3-2 CASSQGEVGLEQYF
TRBJ1-1 TRBV28 CASSLNHRNTEAFF
TRBJ1-2 TRBV6-4 CASSEIGLPWIGFSNYGYTF
TRBJ2-3 TRBV6-1 CASSEFPGTDTQYF
TRBJ1-2 TRBV9 CASSDAPRTEATNYGYTF
TRBJ1-1 TRBV7-9 CASSLGTANTEAFF
TRBJ1-2 TRBV5-8 CASSRSTGATYGYTF
TRBJ1-1 TRBV6-5 CASSRTGYMNTEAFF
TRBJ1-1 TRBV7-8 CASSYSPWAGKAFF
TRBJ1-2 TRBV6-6 CASSNGQGMSYGYTF
TRBJ1-1 TRBV24-1 CATSDFFRRAGAFF
TRBJ2-5 TRBV19 CASSIARVGLETQYF
TRBJ2-7 TRBV29-1 CSAQDRGYEQYF
TRBJ1-5 TRBV3-1/TRBV3-2 CASSHGDRVYQPQHF
TRBJ1-5 TRBV7-9 CASSSDNQPQHF
TRBJ2-7 TRBV11-2 CASSFNHEQYF
TRBJ2-7 TRBV6-5 CASRAPGGKGYEQYF
TRBJ1-2 TRBV9 CASSAGSPTGGGYGYTF
TRBJ1-4 TRBV4-2 CASSQDRTGRNEKLFF
TRBJ1-2 TRBV6-2/TRBV6-3 CASSPGGAPNYGYTF
TRBJ1-2 TRBV7-9 CASSPDRVVYGYTF
TRBJ1-1 TRBV6-4 CASSAFMNTEAFF
TRBJ2-5 TRBV4-1 CASSQDGRYQETQYF
TRBJ1-3 TRBV5-1 CASSLAPTRDSGNTIYF
TRBJ1-4 TRBV6-6 CASSYRAGQKGEKLFF
TRBJ2-7 TRBV7-2 CASSFAAYEQYF